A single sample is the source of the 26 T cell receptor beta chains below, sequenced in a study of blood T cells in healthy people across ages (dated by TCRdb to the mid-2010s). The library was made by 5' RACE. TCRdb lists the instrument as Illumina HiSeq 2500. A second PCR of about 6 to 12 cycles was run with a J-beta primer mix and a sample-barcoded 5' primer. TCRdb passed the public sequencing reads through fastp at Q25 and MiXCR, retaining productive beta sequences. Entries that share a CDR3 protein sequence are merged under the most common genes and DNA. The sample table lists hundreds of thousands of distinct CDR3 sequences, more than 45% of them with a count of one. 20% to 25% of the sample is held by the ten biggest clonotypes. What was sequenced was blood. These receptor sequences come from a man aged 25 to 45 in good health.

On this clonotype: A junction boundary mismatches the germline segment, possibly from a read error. CDR3 amino acids: CPSSWTGTGDTEAFF. CDR3 nucleotide sequence: TGTCCCAGCAGCTGGACCGGGACAGGGGACACTGAAGCTTTCTTT. This chain uses TRBV7-9 with TRBJ1-1, with 10 bases identical to TRBD1. CDR3 size: 15 residues. The germline V gene has CDR1 SEHNR and CDR2 FQNEAQ (reference sequence).

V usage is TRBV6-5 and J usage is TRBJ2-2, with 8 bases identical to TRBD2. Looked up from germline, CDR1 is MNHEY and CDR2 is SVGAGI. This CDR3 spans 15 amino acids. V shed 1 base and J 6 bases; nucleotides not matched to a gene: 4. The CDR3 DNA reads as TGTGCCAGCAGTTACTTCGGGGGGGCCTCCGGGGAGCTGTTTTTT. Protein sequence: CASSYFGGASGELFF.

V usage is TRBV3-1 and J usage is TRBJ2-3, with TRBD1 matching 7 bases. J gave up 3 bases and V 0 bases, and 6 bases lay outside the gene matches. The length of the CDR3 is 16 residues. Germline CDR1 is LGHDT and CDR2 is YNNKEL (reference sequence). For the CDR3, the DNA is TGTGCCAGCAGCCAAGAGAGGGACAGTATTACAGATACGCAGTATTTT. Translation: CASSQERDSITDTQYF.

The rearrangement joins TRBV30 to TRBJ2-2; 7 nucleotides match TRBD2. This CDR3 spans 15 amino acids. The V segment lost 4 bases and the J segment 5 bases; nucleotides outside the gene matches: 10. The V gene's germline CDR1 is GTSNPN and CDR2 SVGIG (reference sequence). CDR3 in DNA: TGTGCCTGGACGACGGGGGGAGGACCTACCGGGGAGCTGTTTTTT. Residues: CAWTTGGGPTGELFF. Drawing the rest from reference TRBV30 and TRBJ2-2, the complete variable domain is SQTIHQWPATLVQPVGSPLSLECTVEGTSNPNLYWYRQAAGRGLQLLFYSVGIGQISSEVPQNLSASRPQDRQFILSSKKLLLSDSGFYLCAWTTGGGPTGELFFGEGSRLTVL.

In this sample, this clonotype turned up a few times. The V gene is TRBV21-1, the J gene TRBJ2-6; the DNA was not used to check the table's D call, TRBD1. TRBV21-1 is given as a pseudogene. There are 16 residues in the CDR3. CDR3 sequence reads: CARYRDSDSGANVLTF. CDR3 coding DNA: TGTGCCAGGTACCGGGACAGTGACTCTGGGGCCAACGTCCTGACTTTC.

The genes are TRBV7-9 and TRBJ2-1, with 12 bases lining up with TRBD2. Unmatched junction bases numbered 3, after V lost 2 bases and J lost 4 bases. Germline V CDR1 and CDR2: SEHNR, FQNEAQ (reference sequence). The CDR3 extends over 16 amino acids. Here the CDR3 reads CASSLTSGRLYNEQFF. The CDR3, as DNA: TGTGCCAGCAGCTTAACTAGCGGGAGGCTGTACAATGAGCAGTTCTTC.

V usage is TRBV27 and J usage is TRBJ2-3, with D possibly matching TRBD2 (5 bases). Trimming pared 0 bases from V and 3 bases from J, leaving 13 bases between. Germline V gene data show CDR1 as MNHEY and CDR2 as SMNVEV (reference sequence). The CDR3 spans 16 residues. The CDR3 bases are TGTGCCAGCAGTTTATCGGGAGAAAGTGGTACAGATACGCAGTATTTT. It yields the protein CASSLSGESGTDTQYF.

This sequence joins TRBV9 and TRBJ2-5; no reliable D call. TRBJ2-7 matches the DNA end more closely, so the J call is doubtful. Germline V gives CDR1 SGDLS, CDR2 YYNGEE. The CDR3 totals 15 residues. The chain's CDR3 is CASSVAPDTVYEQYF. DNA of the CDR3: TGTGCCAGCAGCGTAGCCCCCGATACCGTTTACGAGCAGTACTTC.

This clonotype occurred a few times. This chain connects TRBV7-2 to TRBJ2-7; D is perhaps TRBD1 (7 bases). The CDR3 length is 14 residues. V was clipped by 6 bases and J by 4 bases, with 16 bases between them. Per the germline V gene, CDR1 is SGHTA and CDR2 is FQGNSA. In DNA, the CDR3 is TGTGCCAGCAGTTTATCCCAGGGGGGTTACGAGCAGTACTTC. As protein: CASSLSQGGYEQYF.

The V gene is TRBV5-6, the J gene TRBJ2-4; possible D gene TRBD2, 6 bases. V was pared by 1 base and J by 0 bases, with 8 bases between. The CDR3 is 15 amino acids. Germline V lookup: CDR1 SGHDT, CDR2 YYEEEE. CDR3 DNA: TGTGCCAGCAGCTTGAGGGAGGTAGCCAAAAACATTCAGTACTTC. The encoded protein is CASSLREVAKNIQYF.

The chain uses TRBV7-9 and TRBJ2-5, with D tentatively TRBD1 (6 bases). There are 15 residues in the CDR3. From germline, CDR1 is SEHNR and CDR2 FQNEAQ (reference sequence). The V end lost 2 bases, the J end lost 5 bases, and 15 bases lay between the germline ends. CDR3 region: CASSLSHRAGETQYF. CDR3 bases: TGTGCCAGCAGCTTATCGCACAGGGCTGGGGAGACCCAGTACTTC.

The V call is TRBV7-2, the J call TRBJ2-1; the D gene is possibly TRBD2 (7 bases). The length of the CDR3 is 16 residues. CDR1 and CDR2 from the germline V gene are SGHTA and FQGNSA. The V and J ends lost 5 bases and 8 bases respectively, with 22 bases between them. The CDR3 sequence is CASSLKVRRGQYEQFF. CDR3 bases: TGTGCCAGCAGCCTGAAGGTTAGGCGGGGGCAATATGAGCAGTTCTTC.

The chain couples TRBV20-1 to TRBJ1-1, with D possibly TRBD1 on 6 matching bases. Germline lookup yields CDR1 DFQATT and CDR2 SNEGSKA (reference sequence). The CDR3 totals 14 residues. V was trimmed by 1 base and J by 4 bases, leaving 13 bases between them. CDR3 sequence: CSARVPGGGTEAFF. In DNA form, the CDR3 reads TGCAGTGCTAGAGTTCCGGGGGGCGGCACTGAAGCTTTCTTT.

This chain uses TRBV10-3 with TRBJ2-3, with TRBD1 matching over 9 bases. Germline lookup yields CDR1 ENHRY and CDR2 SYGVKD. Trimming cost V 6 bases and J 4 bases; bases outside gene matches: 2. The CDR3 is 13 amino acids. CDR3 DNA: TGTGCCATCAGGGGACAGGGATCAGATACGCAGTATTTT. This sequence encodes CAIRGQGSDTQYF.

CDR3 nucleotide sequence: TGTGCCAGCAGTTCGGGTCCGTTTGGGGCGCGTGGAGAGACCCAGTACTTC. Amino acids: CASSSGPFGARGETQYF. The chain uses TRBV6-6 and TRBJ2-5; tentative D call: TRBD1 (5 bases). Germline assignment: CDR1 MNHNY and CDR2 SVGAGI (reference sequence). The CDR3 contains 17 residues. V dropped 4 bases and J dropped 4 bases, with 22 bases sitting between them.

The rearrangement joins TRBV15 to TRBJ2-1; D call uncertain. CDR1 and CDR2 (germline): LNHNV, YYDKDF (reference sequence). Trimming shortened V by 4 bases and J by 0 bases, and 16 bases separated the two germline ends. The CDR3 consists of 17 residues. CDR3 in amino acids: CATSMIVSRSSYNEQFF. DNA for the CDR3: TGTGCCACCAGCATGATAGTCTCCCGTAGCTCCTACAATGAGCAGTTCTTC.

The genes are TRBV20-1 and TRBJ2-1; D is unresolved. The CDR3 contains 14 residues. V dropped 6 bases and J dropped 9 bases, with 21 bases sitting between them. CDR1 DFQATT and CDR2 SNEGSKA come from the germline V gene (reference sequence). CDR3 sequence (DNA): TGCAGTGCCCAGACCCAGCCCAGCATCGGTGAGCAGTTCTTC. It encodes CSAQTQPSIGEQFF.

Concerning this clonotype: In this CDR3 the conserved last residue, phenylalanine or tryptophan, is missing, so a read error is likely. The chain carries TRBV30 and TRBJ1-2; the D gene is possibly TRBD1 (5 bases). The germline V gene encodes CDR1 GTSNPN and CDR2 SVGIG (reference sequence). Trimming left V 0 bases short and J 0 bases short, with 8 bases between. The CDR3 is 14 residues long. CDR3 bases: TGTGCCTGGAGTGTACGGACAACTAACTATGGCTACACCTTG. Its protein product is CAWSVRTTNYGYTL.

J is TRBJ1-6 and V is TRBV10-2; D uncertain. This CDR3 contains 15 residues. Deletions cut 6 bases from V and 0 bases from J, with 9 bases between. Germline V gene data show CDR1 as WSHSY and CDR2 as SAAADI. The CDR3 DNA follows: TGCGCCAGCAGCCTGGTGGACTCCTATAATTCACCCCTCCACTTT. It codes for CASSLVDSYNSPLHF.

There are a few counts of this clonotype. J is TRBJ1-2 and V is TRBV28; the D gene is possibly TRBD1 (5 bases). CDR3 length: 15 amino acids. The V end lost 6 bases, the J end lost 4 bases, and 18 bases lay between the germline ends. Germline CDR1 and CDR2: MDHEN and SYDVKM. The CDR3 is CASRPAVAGIYGYTF. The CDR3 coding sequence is TGTGCCAGCAGACCTGCTGTTGCAGGGATCTATGGCTACACCTTC.

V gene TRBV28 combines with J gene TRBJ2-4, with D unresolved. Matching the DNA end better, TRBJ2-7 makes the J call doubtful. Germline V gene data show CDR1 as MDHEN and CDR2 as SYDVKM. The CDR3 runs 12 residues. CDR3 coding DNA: TGTGCCAGCAGTTTATCGGAATACGAGCAGTACTTC. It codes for CASSLSEYEQYF.

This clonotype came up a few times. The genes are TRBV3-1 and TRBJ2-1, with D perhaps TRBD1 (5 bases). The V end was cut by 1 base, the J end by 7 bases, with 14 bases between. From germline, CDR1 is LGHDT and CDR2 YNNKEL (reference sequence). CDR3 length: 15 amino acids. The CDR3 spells CASSQAPISGNEQFF. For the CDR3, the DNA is TGTGCCAGCAGCCAAGCTCCGATTTCAGGGAATGAGCAGTTCTTC.

This CDR3 is CASSLLVAEPGYTF. CDR3 nucleotides: TGTGCCAGCAGCTTATTGGTTGCCGAACCCGGCTACACCTTC. The chain combines TRBV7-2 with TRBJ1-2; D is unclear. The CDR3 runs 14 residues. Germline CDR1 is SGHTA and CDR2 is FQGNSA. V was pared by 2 bases and J by 8 bases, with 15 bases between.

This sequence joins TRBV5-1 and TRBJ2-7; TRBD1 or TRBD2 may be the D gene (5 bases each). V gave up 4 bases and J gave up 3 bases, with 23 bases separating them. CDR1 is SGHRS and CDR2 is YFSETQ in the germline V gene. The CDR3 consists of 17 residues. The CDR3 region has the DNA TGCGCCAGCAGCCTACGAATCCCATCGGGGCCACTCTACGAGCAGTACTTC. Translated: CASSLRIPSGPLYEQYF.

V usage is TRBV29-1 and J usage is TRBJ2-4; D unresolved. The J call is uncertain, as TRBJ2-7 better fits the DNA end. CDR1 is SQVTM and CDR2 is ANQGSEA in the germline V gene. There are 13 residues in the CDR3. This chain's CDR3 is CSVSPTVNYEQYF. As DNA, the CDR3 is TGCAGCGTGAGCCCGACTGTGAACTACGAGCAGTACTTC.

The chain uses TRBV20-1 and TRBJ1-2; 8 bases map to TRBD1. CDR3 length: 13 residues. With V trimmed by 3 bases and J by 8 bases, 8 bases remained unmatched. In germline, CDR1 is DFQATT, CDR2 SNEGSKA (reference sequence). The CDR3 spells CSARPDREIGYTF. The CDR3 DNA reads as TGCAGTGCTAGGCCGGACAGGGAGATCGGCTACACCTTC.